A selection of T cell receptor beta chains follows, all from one sample in a study of T cell responses to AZD1222 COVID-19 vaccine. Sequenced by immunoSEQ multiplex PCR; TCRdb stores in-frame clones only, minus some. Found here are roughly 97,000 clones, roughly 93% of them singletons; the top ten hold 4.5% to 5%. The sample here was peripheral blood, taken on day 0 of AZD1222 vaccination. The receptors originated from an adult in good health. CDR3s leave out the opening cysteine and the closing phenylalanine or tryptophan.

V: TRBV5-3; J: TRBJ2-5; CDR3: ARSLTPCTQY
V: TRBV4-1; J: TRBJ2-2; CDR3: ASSQDEASPGELF
V: TRBV10-3; J: TRBJ2-1; CDR3: AISGSGSHNEQF
V: TRBV11-3; J: TRBJ1-1; CDR3: ASALGNTEAF
V: TRBV6-5; J: TRBJ1-2; CDR3: ASSLGSSYGYT
V: TRBV2; J: TRBJ2-5; CDR3: ASSRGLAGAQETQY
V: TRBV11-3; J: TRBJ2-2; CDR3: ASSPPGRNTGELF
V: TRBV7-9; J: TRBJ2-3; CDR3: ASSLVRDLDTQY
V: TRBV11-3; J: TRBJ2-6; CDR3: ASSFRALSGANVLT
V: TRBV11-2; J: TRBJ2-5; CDR3: ASSSKTGVVETQY
V: TRBV11-3; J: TRBJ2-7; CDR3: ASSLGGNPEQY
V: TRBV10-3; J: TRBJ1-2; CDR3: AISSGVAEGYT
V: TRBV7-8; J: TRBJ1-2; CDR3: ASSLIAWDGYT
V: TRBV30; J: TRBJ1-5; CDR3: AWSEQANQPQH
V: TRBV2; J: TRBJ1-1; CDR3: ASTGDSMNTEAF
V: TRBV6-5; J: TRBJ1-6; CDR3: ASSIQNERNSPLH
V: TRBV7-9; J: TRBJ2-1; CDR3: ASSGGGQRDEQF
V: TRBV11-3; J: TRBJ2-2; CDR3: ASSFQQGGWELF
V: TRBV2; J: TRBJ2-2; CDR3: ASSYTGAGELF
V: TRBV19; J: TRBJ1-2; CDR3: ASRIFRQGSRDGYT
V: TRBV7-9; J: TRBJ2-5; CDR3: ASSFGSGNQETQY
V: TRBV12-5; J: TRBJ2-3; CDR3: ARRRPDTQY
V: TRBV7-9; J: TRBJ1-2; CDR3: ASSSDRVWYGYT
V: TRBV5-6; J: TRBJ1-4; CDR3: ASSLTPSTNEKLF
V: TRBV15; J: TRBJ2-5; CDR3: ATSRGVGRTETQY
V: TRBV12-3/TRBV12-4; J: TRBJ2-1; CDR3: ASSRDQRWF
V: TRBV2; J: TRBJ1-2; CDR3: ASSGGGPRYGYT
V: TRBV18; J: TRBJ1-2; CDR3: ASSPSGQYGYT
V: TRBV28; J: TRBJ2-2; CDR3: ASSERNTGELF
V: TRBV29-1; J: TRBJ1-1; CDR3: SVARLLNTEAF
V: TRBV10-3; J: TRBJ2-3; CDR3: AIRESSGTTDTQY
V: TRBV10-3; J: TRBJ1-4; CDR3: AISESSWGGLEKLF
V: TRBV5-1; J: TRBJ2-3; CDR3: ASSLTGGGIDTQY
V: TRBV7-9; J: TRBJ1-1; CDR3: ASRAGGMYTEAF
V: TRBV9; J: TRBJ1-5; CDR3: ASSSGTGAQPQH
V: TRBV2; J: TRBJ2-7; CDR3: ASSGRYEQY
V: TRBV5-1; J: TRBJ1-4; CDR3: ASSPGQGAPGDEKLF
V: TRBV28; J: TRBJ2-5; CDR3: ASSLPPGGANSTETQY
V: TRBV24-1; J: TRBJ1-1; CDR3: ATSGRQGGMNTEAF
V: TRBV7-9; J: TRBJ2-2; CDR3: ASSSAASYTGELF
V: TRBV6-5; J: TRBJ2-2; CDR3: ASSRRRAGELF
V: TRBV7-2; J: TRBJ2-1; CDR3: ASSSYGQGSYNEQF
V: TRBV28; J: TRBJ1-2; CDR3: ASSLRADYGYT
V: TRBV19; J: TRBJ2-3; CDR3: ASRLVSGTLGVADTQY
V: TRBV19; J: TRBJ1-4; CDR3: ASSTGRHEKLF
V: TRBV19; J: TRBJ2-5; CDR3: ASSILGGPQETQY
V: TRBV7-2; J: TRBJ1-4; CDR3: ASSRDSTNEKLF
V: TRBV30; J: TRBJ1-1; CDR3: AWSRDSKNTEAF
V: TRBV6-5; J: TRBJ2-5; CDR3: ASSRQETQY